This paragraph reports one TCR beta chain. Its antigen is undetermined. The data were taken from a study of persistence of HIV-infected CD4 T cells. Anti-CD3/anti-CD28 beads served as a nonspecific positive control stimulus. Sorting of responding CD4+ T cells relied on upregulated CD40 ligand together with CD69. Plasma HIV-1 RNA stayed below 50 copies/mL for at least 4 years. Germline CDR1 is SGHKS and CDR2 is YYEKEE (reference sequence). This CDR3 comprises 14 residues. The V and J ends lost 0 bases and 8 bases respectively, with 9 bases between them. This was the immunoSEQ version 4 assay in survey mode. Profiling relied on immunoSEQ multiplex PCR, and the TCRdb table lists in-frame clones only, not all of them. The sample holds 35,000 to 40,000 clones, about nine tenths seen once.

The sample here was CD4+ T cells sorted from PBMCs after approximately 18-hour stimulation, taken from a patient who received antiretroviral therapy. The chain couples TRBV5-5 to TRBJ1-6; D unclear. This sequence was found in an adult man with HIV who was CMV-seropositive. CDR3 in DNA: TGTGCCAGCAGCTTGGTTGGGGTGGATTCACCCCTCCACTTT. Protein product: CASSLVGVDSPLHF.